The 14 T cell receptor beta chains below all came from one sample that was sequenced in a study of blood T cell repertoires in COVID-19 (dated by TCRdb to the early 2020s). Libraries were built with the immunoSEQ multiplex PCR assay. As stored in TCRdb, this immuneACCESS dataset retains in-frame rearrangements with V and J assigned. A fraction of the clones does not appear; measured against another copy, unresolved V genes explain less than half of the discrepancy, and the remainder lacks a known reason. The sample table holds under 550,000 clones, of which roughly 90% were seen once. The leading ten clones occupy 0.65% to 1% of the sample. The specimen sequenced was peripheral blood. These receptor sequences come from a young man with COVID-19, enrolled during active disease.

A single count supports this clone. The chain combines TRBV4-1 with TRBJ2-7, with 9 positions matching TRBD1. The CDR3 spans 14 residues. With V trimmed by 4 bases and J by 10 bases, 11 bases remained unmatched. The germline gives CDR1 MGHRA, CDR2 YSYEKL. The CDR3 coding sequence is TGCGCCAGCAGCCCGGGACAGGGTCCCTCGAAACAGTACTTC. Encoded protein: CASSPGQGPSKQYF.

The chain links TRBV11-1 to TRBJ1-5, with no clear D. Trimming left V 2 bases short and J 6 bases short, with 8 bases between. In germline, CDR1 is SGHAT, CDR2 FQDESV (reference sequence). The CDR3 is 13 residues long. CDR3 sequence: CASSLQEGQPQHF. CDR3 sequence (DNA): TGTGCCAGCAGCTTACAGGAGGGTCAGCCCCAGCATTTT.

There are a few counts of this clone. V gene TRBV7-9 combines with J gene TRBJ1-1; D not certain. Germline V gene sequence: CDR1 SEHNR, CDR2 FQNEAQ (reference sequence). Between the trimmed V and J ends, which lost 1 base and 8 bases, there was a span of 17 bases. The CDR3 is made up of 15 amino acids. The chain's CDR3 is CASSLVSGVNPEAFF. CDR3 DNA: TGTGCCAGCAGCTTAGTGAGCGGAGTCAACCCCGAAGCTTTCTTT.

This clone was seen once. The genes are TRBV15 and TRBJ1-5; D may be TRBD1 (5 bases). V was clipped by 1 base and J by 4 bases, with 11 bases between them. The CDR3 is 15 amino acids. CDR1 is LNHNV and CDR2 is YYDKDF in the germline V gene (reference sequence). In nucleotides, the CDR3 is TGTGCCACCAGCAGAGGGGGGGTCAGAAATCAGCCCCAGCATTTT. Protein sequence: CATSRGGVRNQPQHF.

This sequence joins TRBV6-5 and TRBJ2-1, with 8 bases lining up with TRBD1. This CDR3 comprises 13 residues. J was trimmed by 9 bases and V by 6 bases; bases with no gene match: 7. Germline CDR1 MNHEY, CDR2 SVGAGI. CDR3 sequence reads: CASSRGQGFEQFF. The CDR3 nucleotides read TGTGCCAGCAGCCGAGGACAGGGTTTTGAGCAGTTCTTC.

This clone was picked up a small number of times. V and J are TRBV5-1 and TRBJ2-1; 8 bases line up with TRBD2. V lost 3 bases, J lost 1 base, and 3 bases stayed unmatched. The CDR3 spans 15 residues. The germline V gene encodes CDR1 SGHRS and CDR2 YFSETQ. The CDR3 reads CASSSTSVSYNEQFF. The CDR3 DNA reads TGCGCCAGCAGCTCGACTAGCGTGTCCTACAATGAGCAGTTCTTC.

This clone was recorded at least ten times. J is TRBJ1-2 and V is TRBV19; D not certain. Germline loops: CDR1 LNHDA, CDR2 SQIVND (reference sequence). With 3 bases removed from V and 6 bases from J, the gap between germline ends came to 11 bases. This CDR3 contains 13 residues. CDR3 amino acids: CASSMRGSHGYTF. CDR3 in DNA: TGTGCCAGTAGTATGAGAGGGAGCCATGGCTACACCTTC.

CDR3 sequence: CASSPRGGVGTF. CDR3 coding DNA: TGTGCCAGCAGCCCTCGTGGGGGGGTAGGGACCTTC. This rearrangement joins TRBV13 to TRBJ1-2; possible D gene TRBD1, 5 bases. The CDR3 totals 12 residues. Germline V gives CDR1 PRHDT, CDR2 FYEKMQ (reference sequence). Trimming pared 5 bases from V and 14 bases from J, leaving 18 bases between.

The chain recombines TRBV5-1 with TRBJ2-1; D is possibly TRBD1 (6 bases). The V end lost 2 bases, the J end lost 6 bases, and 21 bases lay between the germline ends. This CDR3 contains 17 residues. Germline V gene lookup returns CDR1 SGHRS and CDR2 YFSETQ. The CDR3 here is CASSLAPRGRGRNEQFF. The DNA of the CDR3 is TGCGCCAGCAGCTTAGCTCCCCGGGGCAGGGGACGCAATGAGCAGTTCTTC. Variable domain in full (rest from reference TRBV5-1 and TRBJ2-1): KAGVTQTPRYLIKTRGQQVTLSCSPISGHRSVSWYQQTPGQGLQFLFEYFSETQRNKGNFPGRFSGRQFSNSRSEMNVSTLELGDSALYLCASSLAPRGRGRNEQFFGPGTRLTVL.

The chain links TRBV5-4 to TRBJ2-5, with a possible D match to TRBD1 (6 bases). This CDR3 is 13 amino acids long. Germline assignment: CDR1 SGHNT and CDR2 YYREEE (reference sequence). Trimming pared 4 bases from V and 4 bases from J, leaving 11 bases between. CDR3 sequence: CASSPQGGETQYF. The CDR3 DNA reads TGTGCCAGCAGCCCTCAAGGGGGAGAGACCCAGTACTTC. Looking up the rest from reference TRBV5-4 and TRBJ2-5 gives the full variable domain: ETGVTQSPTHLIKTRGQQVTLRCSSQSGHNTVSWYQQALGQGPQFIFQYYREEENGRGNFPPRFSGLQFPNYSSELNVNALELDDSALYLCASSPQGGETQYFGPGTRLLVL.

This clone was seen once. J is TRBJ2-3 and V is TRBV18; D may be TRBD2 (6 bases). The CDR3 extends over 13 amino acids. Deletions cut 0 bases from V and 5 bases from J, with 6 bases between. Germline V CDR1 and CDR2: KGHSH, LQKENI. CDR3 in amino acids: CASSPPGGDTQYF. CDR3 nucleotide sequence: TGTGCCAGCTCACCACCCGGGGGAGATACGCAGTATTTT.

Notes on this clone: Other DNA sequences in this sample translate to the same CDR3. This sequence joins TRBV5-1 and TRBJ2-7; TRBD1 matches 9 bases. Per germline, CDR1 SGHRS and CDR2 YFSETQ. Trimming took 6 bases from V and 4 from J; bases not matched to a gene: 2. The CDR3 sequence is 12 residues long. The CDR3 region is CASTGQGYEQYF. The CDR3 nucleotides are TGCGCCAGCACCGGACAGGGGTACGAGCAGTACTTC.

The chain employs TRBV14 and TRBJ2-7; D is ambiguous. Germline CDR1 is SGHDN and CDR2 is FVKESK. The CDR3 consists of 13 residues. V lost 3 bases and J lost 2, with 8 bases in between. Written as DNA, the CDR3 is TGTGCCAGCAGCCAGAGACACACCTACGAGCAGTACTTC. The encoded protein is CASSQRHTYEQYF.

The V and J genes are TRBV5-5 and TRBJ2-7; 9 nucleotides agree with TRBD1. Looked up from germline, CDR1 is SGHKS and CDR2 is YYEKEE (reference sequence). CDR3 length: 14 amino acids. Unmatched junction bases numbered 4, after V lost 2 bases and J lost 4 bases. The CDR3 nucleotides are TGTGCCAGCAGCTTTGGGGGACAGGGTTACGAGCAGTACTTC. Amino acid sequence: CASSFGGQGYEQYF.